A single count supports the clone carrying this T cell receptor (beta chain). The record originates from a study of T-cell reconstitution after alpha-beta-depleted transplantation in children. Germline CDR1 reads SGHRS; CDR2 reads YFSETQ. With V trimmed by 2 bases and J by 4 bases, 2 bases remained unmatched. The CDR3 length is 15 residues. Unique molecular identifiers were incorporated when the TCRbeta library was constructed. TCRdb itself ran the PCR reads through MiXCR, one entry per CDR3 protein. The top ten clones hold approximately 5% of a sample with 200,000 to 250,000 distinct CDR3 sequences, approximately 9.9% of them seen once.

This specimen consisted of PBMCs from the stem cell graft donor, obtained from the stem cell graft. V gene TRBV5-1 combines with J gene TRBJ2-3; 12 nucleotides match TRBD2. The TCR comes from a human donor who donated a stem cell graft to a child with SCID. The CDR3 region is CASSFRTSGADTQYF. The DNA of the CDR3 is TGCGCCAGCAGCTTCCGGACTAGCGGGGCAGATACGCAGTATTTT.